What follows are 27 T cell receptor beta chains derived from one specimen sequenced in a study of patients and donors after allogeneic stem cell transplantation. TCRdb fed the RT-PCR reads into MiXCR, producing one record per CDR3 protein. The sample carries hundreds of thousands of distinct CDR3 sequences, approximately 16% recorded once. The sequencing input was blood, either unsorted or a sorted T cell fraction (not recorded which). Receptor source: a human donor who was either an allogeneic HSCT recipient or a stem cell or donor lymphocyte infusion donor (not recorded which). It is not recorded whose cells these are; they may come from a transplant donor.

This clonotype was observed a few times. The chain links TRBV5-1 to TRBJ1-1; D remains unclear. CDR1 is SGHRS and CDR2 is YFSETQ in the germline V gene. CDR3 length: 15 amino acids. The V end lost 0 bases, the J end lost 1 base, and 10 bases lay between the germline ends. CDR3 sequence (DNA): TGCGCCAGCAGCTTGGGGCACAGAGCGAACACTGAAGCTTTCTTT. Its protein product is CASSLGHRANTEAFF.

The genes are TRBV20-1 and TRBJ2-1; 7 bases map to TRBD2. Trimming at V came to 0 bases and at J to 5 bases, leaving 7 bases not matched to a gene. This CDR3 contains 15 residues. Germline V gene data show CDR1 as DFQATT and CDR2 as SNEGSKA (reference sequence). The CDR3: CSARDPTSGNNEQFF. In DNA, the CDR3 is TGCAGTGCTAGAGACCCGACCAGCGGGAACAATGAGCAGTTCTTC.

CDR3 loop: CASSQDGGINYGYTF. In DNA form, the CDR3 reads TGTGCCAGCAGCCAAGATGGGGGCATAAACTATGGCTACACCTTC. The chain recombines TRBV4-2 with TRBJ1-2; perhaps TRBD1 as D (6 bases). Trimming removed 0 bases at V and 2 bases at J, with 10 bases between. The CDR3 has 15 residues. Per germline, CDR1 LGHNA and CDR2 YNFKEQ.

At least ten counts were recorded for this clonotype. This chain connects TRBV12-3 or TRBV12-4 to TRBJ1-6; the D gene is possibly TRBD1 (6 bases). V was shortened by 5 bases and J by 8 bases, with 10 bases between the two germline ends. The length of the CDR3 is 13 residues. The CDR3: CASSRQDHSPLHF. The DNA of the CDR3 is TGTGCCAGCAGTCGACAGGACCATTCACCCCTCCACTTT.

The chain joins TRBV27 to TRBJ2-1; perhaps TRBD1 as D (6 bases). CDR1 is MNHEY, CDR2 SMNVEV, per germline (reference sequence). The CDR3 is 15 amino acids. V lost 8 bases and J lost 4, with 18 bases in between. CDR3 nucleotides: TGTGCCAGCCTTAGGTTAGGGGACAAGTACAATGAGCAGTTCTTC. Translation: CASLRLGDKYNEQFF.

The V gene is TRBV12-5, the J gene TRBJ2-1, with D tentatively TRBD1 (5 bases). The V and J ends lost 9 bases and 7 bases respectively, with 16 bases between them. Germline-derived CDR1 and CDR2 are LGHNT and FRNRAP. The CDR3 has 13 amino acids. The CDR3 here is CASPGVGVNEQFF. The CDR3, as DNA: TGTGCTAGCCCCGGAGTAGGGGTTAATGAGCAGTTCTTC.

This clonotype was seen repeatedly, ten times or more. The rearrangement joins TRBV5-4 to TRBJ2-3; the D gene is possibly TRBD2 (6 bases). The length of the CDR3 is 14 residues. The germline gives CDR1 SGHNT, CDR2 YYREEE (reference sequence). V lost 4 bases to trimming and J lost 4 bases, with 13 bases between them. In DNA form, the CDR3 reads TGTGCCAGCAGCATGGGGGGAAGCGCAGATACGCAGTATTTT. This encodes CASSMGGSADTQYF.

V and J are TRBV6-2 or TRBV6-3 and TRBJ1-1; D remains ambiguous. The germline V gene encodes CDR1 MNHEY and CDR2 SVGEGT. Trimming removed 5 bases at V and 1 base at J, with 17 bases between. There are 16 residues in the CDR3. The CDR3 spells CASSPRVEVPNTEAFF. The CDR3 nucleotides read TGTGCCAGCAGTCCTCGTGTGGAGGTACCGAACACTGAAGCTTTCTTT.

The table lists this clonotype with many counts. The chain uses TRBV7-3 and TRBJ2-1; 7 nucleotides agree with TRBD2. Unmatched junction bases numbered 15, after V lost 5 bases and J lost 8 bases. Germline lookup yields CDR1 SGHTA and CDR2 FQGTGA. The CDR3 is made up of 16 amino acids. The CDR3 DNA reads as TGTGCCAGCAGCCTGTTAGGCGGGAGTAATAGCTATGAGCAGTTCTTC. Amino acid sequence: CASSLLGGSNSYEQFF.

This clonotype was observed a few times. This chain joins TRBV6-1 and TRBJ2-2; TRBD2 aligns across 13 bases. V was clipped by 6 bases and J by 1 base; unmatched bases: 11. The V gene's germline CDR1 is MNHNS and CDR2 SASEGT. The CDR3 runs 19 residues. CDR3 protein: CASSPYPTSGGMNTGELFF. In nucleotides, the CDR3 is TGTGCCAGCAGCCCCTACCCGACTAGCGGGGGGATGAACACCGGGGAGCTGTTTTTT.

This clonotype has more than one count but fewer than ten. The V call is TRBV3-1, the J call TRBJ1-4; 8 nucleotides match TRBD1. The CDR3 spans 15 residues. Germline V lookup: CDR1 LGHDT, CDR2 YNNKEL (reference sequence). Losses at the gene ends were 5 bases for V and 2 bases for J; bases not matched to a gene: 4. CDR3 residues: CASSSRDRTNEKLFF. CDR3 sequence (DNA): TGTGCCAGCAGCTCCCGGGACAGGACTAATGAAAAACTGTTTTTT.

V usage is TRBV7-2 and J usage is TRBJ1-1; D is uncertain. CDR3 size: 14 residues. In germline, CDR1 is SGHTA, CDR2 FQGNSA. The V end lost 0 bases, the J end lost 3 bases, and 8 bases lay between the germline ends. CDR3: CASSLATVHTEAFF. CDR3 nucleotide sequence: TGTGCCAGCAGCTTAGCAACAGTGCACACTGAAGCTTTCTTT.

This clonotype was seen many times. The V and J genes are TRBV12-3 or TRBV12-4 and TRBJ2-3, with 7 positions matching TRBD1. This CDR3 comprises 15 residues. J was trimmed by 2 bases and V by 4 bases; bases with no gene match: 6. CDR3 amino acids: CASSSQQGSTDTQYF. CDR3 sequence (DNA): TGTGCCAGCAGTTCCCAACAGGGGTCCACAGATACGCAGTATTTT.

V gene TRBV11-2 combines with J gene TRBJ1-6; TRBD1 agrees at 7 bases. The germline V gene encodes CDR1 SGHAT and CDR2 FQNNGV. This CDR3 has 16 residues. V shed 5 bases, J shed 3 bases, and the junction held 7 bases outside the gene matches. The CDR3 region is CASSLTGPFYNSPLHF. The DNA of the CDR3 is TGTGCCAGCAGCCTGACAGGGCCGTTCTATAATTCACCCCTCCACTTT.

The V gene is TRBV20-1, the J gene TRBJ2-3; D unresolved. Trimming shortened V by 4 bases and J by 5 bases, and 22 bases separated the two germline ends. Per germline, CDR1 DFQATT and CDR2 SNEGSKA (reference sequence). The CDR3 covers 16 residues. CDR3 region: CSATNARVLAVDTQYF. In DNA, the CDR3 is TGCAGTGCTACCAATGCGCGCGTATTGGCCGTAGATACGCAGTATTTT.

The V and J genes are TRBV25-1 and TRBJ1-3; TRBD1 matches 7 bases. The CDR3 totals 16 residues. V trimming: 7 bases; J trimming: 2 bases; junction bases outside the gene matches: 11. CDR1 is MGHDK and CDR2 is SYGVNS in the germline V gene. This CDR3 is CASTGTATLAGNTIYF. DNA of the CDR3: TGTGCCAGCACCGGGACAGCGACTCTGGCTGGAAACACCATATATTTT.

The chain has TRBV9 and TRBJ2-7; D is perhaps TRBD1 or TRBD2 (6 bases each). Trimming removed 0 bases at V and 4 bases at J, with 11 bases between. Germline-derived CDR1 and CDR2 are SGDLS and YYNGEE. The CDR3 consists of 14 residues. CDR3 region: CASSVEGGPYEQYF. CDR3 DNA: TGTGCCAGCAGCGTAGAGGGGGGACCGTACGAGCAGTACTTC.

This clonotype has more than one count but fewer than ten. The V and J genes are TRBV12-3 or TRBV12-4 and TRBJ2-1; D may be TRBD2 (7 bases). The CDR3 sequence is 15 residues long. V was trimmed by 5 bases and J by 4 bases, leaving 15 bases between them. CDR3 nucleotides: TGTGCCAGCAGTCCCCAAGGGGGGGGTTACAATGAGCAGTTCTTC. Translation gives CASSPQGGGYNEQFF.

The gene calls are TRBV7-8 and TRBJ2-5, with 12 nucleotides matching TRBD2. The CDR3 loop spans 16 amino acids. V trimming: 4 bases; J trimming: 9 bases; junction bases outside the gene matches: 12. Germline CDR1 is SGHVS and CDR2 is FQNEAQ. The CDR3 sequence: CASSSRTSGAFMAQYF. The CDR3 DNA sequence: TGTGCCAGCAGCTCCCGGACTAGCGGGGCGTTTATGGCCCAGTACTTC.

The sample holds a few counts of this clonotype. The chain carries TRBV6-1 and TRBJ2-5, with a weak D call TRBD1 (6 bases). The V gene lost 5 bases and the J gene lost 3 bases, with 13 bases spanning the gap. The CDR3 loop spans 14 amino acids. Germline CDR1 is MNHNS and CDR2 is SASEGT. The CDR3 region is CASSRDMGKETQYF. The CDR3 region has the DNA TGTGCCAGCAGTCGGGACATGGGTAAAGAGACCCAGTACTTC.

The J gene is TRBJ1-1, the V gene TRBV29-1; TRBD1 aligns across 7 bases. Per the germline V gene, CDR1 is SQVTM and CDR2 is ANQGSEA. The V and J ends lost 7 bases and 7 bases, in that order; junction bases with no gene match: 12. This CDR3 is 13 amino acids long. The CDR3 here is CSAPEGARGEAFF. CDR3 in DNA: TGCAGCGCCCCCGAGGGGGCGCGTGGTGAAGCTTTCTTT.

The chain couples TRBV27 to TRBJ2-7, with 7 positions matching TRBD1. V gave up 2 bases and J gave up 2 bases; unmatched junction bases: 6. The germline gives CDR1 MNHEY, CDR2 SMNVEV (reference sequence). CDR3 length: 15 amino acids. The CDR3 sequence is CASSLDRAVTYEQYF. CDR3 in DNA: TGTGCCAGCAGTTTAGACAGGGCGGTTACCTACGAGCAGTACTTC.

Many counts were recorded for this clonotype. The CDR3 DNA reads TGTGCCAGCAGCGGCCGACAGGGTTTCTCCTACGAGCAGTACTTC. Translated: CASSGRQGFSYEQYF. This rearrangement joins TRBV7-8 to TRBJ2-7; 7 bases are shared with TRBD1. In germline, CDR1 is SGHVS, CDR2 FQNEAQ. With V trimmed by 5 bases and J by 0 bases, 7 bases remained unmatched. The CDR3 has 15 amino acids.

In this sample, this clonotype turned up a few times. This sequence joins TRBV6-2 or TRBV6-3 and TRBJ1-5; no reliable D call. Trimming cost V 2 bases and J 7 bases, with 3 bases left between them. Germline lookup yields CDR1 MNHEY and CDR2 SVGEGT. The CDR3 contains 11 residues. The CDR3 here is CASSYPQPQHF. CDR3 coding DNA: TGTGCCAGCAGTTACCCCCAGCCCCAGCATTTT.

This clonotype turned up a few times. The chain links TRBV9 to TRBJ2-1; D not resolved. The CDR3 sequence is 16 residues long. V gave up 4 bases and J gave up 7 bases, with 21 bases separating them. Germline lookup yields CDR1 SGDLS and CDR2 YYNGEE. CDR3 region: CASSPPVTARKNEQFF. The CDR3 DNA follows: TGTGCCAGCAGCCCCCCGGTGACGGCGAGGAAGAATGAGCAGTTCTTC.

There are a few counts of this clonotype. This chain links TRBV12-5 with TRBJ2-1; 9 nucleotides line up with TRBD2. The trim removed 1 base at V and 6 bases at J, leaving 7 bases unmatched. The CDR3 extends over 16 amino acids. CDR1 LGHNT and CDR2 FRNRAP come from the germline V gene. The CDR3 is CASGLDVAGVFNEQFF. The CDR3 nucleotides read TGTGCTAGTGGTTTGGACGTAGCGGGGGTCTTCAATGAGCAGTTCTTC.

V is TRBV6-5 and J is TRBJ1-4, with a weak D call TRBD1 (5 bases). V was cut by 0 bases and J by 7 bases, with 12 bases left in between. In germline, CDR1 is MNHEY, CDR2 SVGAGI. This CDR3 spans 15 amino acids. The CDR3 sequence: CASSYSRGGSEKLFF. The DNA for the CDR3 is TGTGCCAGCAGTTACTCCCGGGGGGGGAGTGAAAAACTGTTTTTT.